The entry that follows covers one T cell receptor beta chain sequence. Its matching antigen is unknown. These data belong to a study of identical twins. Notes on the study in general: Models underestimated TCR alpha sharing (out-of-frame) in monozygotic twins.

TCRdb called the 5' RACE reads again in MiXCR, with one record for every CDR3 protein. The sample consists of about 700,000 distinct CDR3 sequences, 5.5% to 7.5% of them appearing once. Trimming took off 1 base at V and 7 bases at J, with 8 bases between the two ends. CDR3 length: 13 amino acids. Per germline, CDR1 SGHVS and CDR2 FNYEAQ. The TCR originated in a young man in good health. The sequencing sample was made of naive T cells sorted from blood. The chain recombines TRBV7-6 with TRBJ2-1; D gene uncertain. The CDR3, as DNA: TGTGCCAGCAGCTTAGATGGGTGGAATGAGCAGTTCTTC. Amino acids: CASSLDGWNEQFF.